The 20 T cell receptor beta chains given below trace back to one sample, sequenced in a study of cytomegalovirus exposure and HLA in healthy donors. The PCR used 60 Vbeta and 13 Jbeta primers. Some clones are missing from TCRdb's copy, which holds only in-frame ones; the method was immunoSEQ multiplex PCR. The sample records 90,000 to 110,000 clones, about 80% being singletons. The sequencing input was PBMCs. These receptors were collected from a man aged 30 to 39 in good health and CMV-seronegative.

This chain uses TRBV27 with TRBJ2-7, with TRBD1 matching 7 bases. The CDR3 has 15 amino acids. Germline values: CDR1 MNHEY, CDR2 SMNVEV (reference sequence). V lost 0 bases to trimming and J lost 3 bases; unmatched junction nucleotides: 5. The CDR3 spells CASSLSWTGRYEQYF. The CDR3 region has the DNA TGTGCCAGCAGTTTATCCTGGACAGGCCGCTACGAGCAGTACTTC.

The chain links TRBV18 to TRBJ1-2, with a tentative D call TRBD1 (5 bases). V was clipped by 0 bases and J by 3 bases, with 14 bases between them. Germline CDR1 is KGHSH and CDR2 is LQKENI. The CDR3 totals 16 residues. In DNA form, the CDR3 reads TGTGCCAGCTCACCACCGTTGGGGCAGGAAGACTATGGCTACACCTTC. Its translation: CASSPPLGQEDYGYTF.

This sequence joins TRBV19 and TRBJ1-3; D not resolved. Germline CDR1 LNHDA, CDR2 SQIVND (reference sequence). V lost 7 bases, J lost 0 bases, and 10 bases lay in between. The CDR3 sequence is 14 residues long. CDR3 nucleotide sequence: TGTGCCAGTATAAACAGCTTCTCTGGAAACACCATATATTTT. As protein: CASINSFSGNTIYF.

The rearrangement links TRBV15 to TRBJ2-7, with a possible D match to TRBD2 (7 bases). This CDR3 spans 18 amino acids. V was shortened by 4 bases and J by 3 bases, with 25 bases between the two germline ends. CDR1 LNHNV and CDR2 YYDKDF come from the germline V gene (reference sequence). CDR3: CATSTPKIGGGGGYEQYF. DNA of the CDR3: TGTGCCACCAGCACACCCAAGATTGGGGGGGGCGGCGGCTACGAGCAGTACTTC. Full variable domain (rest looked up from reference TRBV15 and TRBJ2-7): DAMVIQNPRYQVTQFGKPVTLSCSQTLNHNVMYWYQQKSSQAPKLLFHYYDKDFNNEADTPDNFQSRRPNTSFCFLDIRSPGLGDTAMYLCATSTPKIGGGGGYEQYFGPGTRLTVT.

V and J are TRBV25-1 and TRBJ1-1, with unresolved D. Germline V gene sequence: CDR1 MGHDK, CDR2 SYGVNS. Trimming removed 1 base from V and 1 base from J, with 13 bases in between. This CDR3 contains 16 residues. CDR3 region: CASSELGSLGNTEAFF. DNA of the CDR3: TGTGCCAGCAGTGAATTGGGTTCCCTAGGGAACACTGAAGCTTTCTTT.

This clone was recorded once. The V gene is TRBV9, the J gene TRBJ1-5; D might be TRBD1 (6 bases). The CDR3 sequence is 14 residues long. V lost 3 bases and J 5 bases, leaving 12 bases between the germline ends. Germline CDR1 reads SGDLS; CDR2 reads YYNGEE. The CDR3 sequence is CASSAGQSYQPQHF. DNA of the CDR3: TGTGCCAGCAGCGCCGGACAGAGCTATCAGCCCCAGCATTTT.

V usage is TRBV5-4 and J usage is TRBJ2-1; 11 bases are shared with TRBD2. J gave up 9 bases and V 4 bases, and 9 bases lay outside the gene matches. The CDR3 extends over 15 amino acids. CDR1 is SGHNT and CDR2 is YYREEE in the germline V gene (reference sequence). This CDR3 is CASSPTSGSGTEQFF. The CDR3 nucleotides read TGTGCCAGCAGCCCCACTAGCGGGAGTGGTACTGAGCAGTTCTTC.

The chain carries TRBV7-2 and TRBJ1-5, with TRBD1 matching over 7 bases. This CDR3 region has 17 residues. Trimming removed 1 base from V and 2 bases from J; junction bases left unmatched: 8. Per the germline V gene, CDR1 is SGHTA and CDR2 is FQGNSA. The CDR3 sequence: CASSLVGRGIGNQPQHF. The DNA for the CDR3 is TGTGCCAGCAGCTTAGTAGGCAGGGGGATTGGCAATCAGCCCCAGCATTTT.

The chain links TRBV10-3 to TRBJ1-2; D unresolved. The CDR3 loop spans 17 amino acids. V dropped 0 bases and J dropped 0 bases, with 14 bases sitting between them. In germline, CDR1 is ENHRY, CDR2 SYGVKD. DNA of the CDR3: TGTGCCATCAGTGAGTCTACAGTTGATCGTTCTAACTATGGCTACACCTTC. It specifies CAISESTVDRSNYGYTF.

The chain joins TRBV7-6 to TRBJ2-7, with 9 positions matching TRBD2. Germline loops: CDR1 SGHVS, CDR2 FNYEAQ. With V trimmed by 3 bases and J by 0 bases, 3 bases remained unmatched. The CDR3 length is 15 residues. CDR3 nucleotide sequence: TGTGCCAGCAGCTTGGGTAGCGGGAGCTCCTACGAGCAGTACTTC. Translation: CASSLGSGSSYEQYF.

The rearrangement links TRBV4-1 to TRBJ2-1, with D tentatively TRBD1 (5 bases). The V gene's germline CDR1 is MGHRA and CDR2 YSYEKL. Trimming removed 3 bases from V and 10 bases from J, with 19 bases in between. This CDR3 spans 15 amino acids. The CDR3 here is CASSHGPGLAGEQFF. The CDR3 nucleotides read TGCGCCAGCAGCCACGGGCCAGGGCTGGCAGGAGAGCAGTTCTTC.

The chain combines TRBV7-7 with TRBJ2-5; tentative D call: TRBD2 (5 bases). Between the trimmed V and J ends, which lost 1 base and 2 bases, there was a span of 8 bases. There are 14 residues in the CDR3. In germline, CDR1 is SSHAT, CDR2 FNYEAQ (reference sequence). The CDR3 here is CASSLGGIQETQYF. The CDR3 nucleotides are TGTGCCAGCAGCTTAGGAGGGATACAAGAGACCCAGTACTTC.

In DNA form, the CDR3 reads TGTGCCAGCAGCTTTGCGAGGAACACTGAAGCTTTCTTT. It specifies CASSFARNTEAFF. J is TRBJ1-1 and V is TRBV5-6; D gene unclear. V lost 2 bases to trimming and J lost 1 base, with 6 bases between them. CDR1 and CDR2 from the germline V gene are SGHDT and YYEEEE. The CDR3 spans 13 residues.

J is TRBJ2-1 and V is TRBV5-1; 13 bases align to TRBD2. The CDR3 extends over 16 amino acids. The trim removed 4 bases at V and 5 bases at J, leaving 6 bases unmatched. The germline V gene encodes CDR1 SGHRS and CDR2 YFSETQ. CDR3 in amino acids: CASSRTSGSGNNEQFF. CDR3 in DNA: TGCGCCAGCAGCCGGACTAGCGGGAGTGGGAACAATGAGCAGTTCTTC.

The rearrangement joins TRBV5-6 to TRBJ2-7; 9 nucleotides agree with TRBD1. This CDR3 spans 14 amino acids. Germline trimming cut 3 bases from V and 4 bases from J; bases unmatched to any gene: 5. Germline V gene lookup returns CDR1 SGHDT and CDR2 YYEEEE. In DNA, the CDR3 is TGTGCCAGCAGCTACGGGACAGGGAAGTACGAGCAGTACTTC. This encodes CASSYGTGKYEQYF.

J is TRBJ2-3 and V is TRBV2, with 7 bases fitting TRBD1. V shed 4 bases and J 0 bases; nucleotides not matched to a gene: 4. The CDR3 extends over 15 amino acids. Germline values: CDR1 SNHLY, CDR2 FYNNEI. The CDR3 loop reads CASSVDRLSTDTQYF. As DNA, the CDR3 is TGTGCCAGCAGTGTGGACAGGCTAAGCACAGATACGCAGTATTTT.

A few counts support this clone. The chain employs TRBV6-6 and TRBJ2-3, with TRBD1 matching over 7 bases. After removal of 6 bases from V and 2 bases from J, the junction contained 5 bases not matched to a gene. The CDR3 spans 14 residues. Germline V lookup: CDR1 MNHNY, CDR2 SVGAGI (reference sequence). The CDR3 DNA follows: TGTGCCAGCAGCCACGGGACAGCCACAGATACGCAGTATTTT. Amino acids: CASSHGTATDTQYF.

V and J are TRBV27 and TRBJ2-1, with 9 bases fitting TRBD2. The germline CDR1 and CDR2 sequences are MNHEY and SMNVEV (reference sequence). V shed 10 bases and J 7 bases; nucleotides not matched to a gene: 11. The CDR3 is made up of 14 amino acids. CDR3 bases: TGTGCCATCGGGGCGGGGGGGAGGGGGAATGAGCAGTTCTTC. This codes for CAIGAGGRGNEQFF.

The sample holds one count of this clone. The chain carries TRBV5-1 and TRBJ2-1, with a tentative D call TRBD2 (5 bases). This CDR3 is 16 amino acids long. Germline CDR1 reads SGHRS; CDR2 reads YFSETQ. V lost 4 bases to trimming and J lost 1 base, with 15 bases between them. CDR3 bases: TGCGCCAGCAGCACTAGACTGGGGATGTCCTACAATGAGCAGTTCTTC. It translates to CASSTRLGMSYNEQFF.

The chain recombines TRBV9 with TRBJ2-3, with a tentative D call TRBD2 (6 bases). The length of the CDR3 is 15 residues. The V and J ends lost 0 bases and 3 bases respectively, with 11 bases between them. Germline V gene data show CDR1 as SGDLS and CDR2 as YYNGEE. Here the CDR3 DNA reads TGTGCCAGCAGCGTAGCGGGAGTTGAGACAGATACGCAGTATTTT. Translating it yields CASSVAGVETDTQYF. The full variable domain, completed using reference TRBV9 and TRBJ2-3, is DSGVTQTPKHLITATGQRVTLRCSPRSGDLSVYWYQQSLDQGLQFLIQYYNGEERAKGNILERFSAQQFPDLHSELNLSSLELGDSALYFCASSVAGVETDTQYFGPGTRLTVL.